The T cell receptor beta chain under discussion was sequenced for a study of OX40 agonist ivuxolimab in advanced cancers. V lost 1 base to trimming and J lost 6 bases, with 6 bases between them. Germline V gives CDR1 SQVTM, CDR2 ANQGSEA. This CDR3 spans 11 amino acids. The table came from immunoSEQ multiplex PCR; TCRdb's copy has only in-frame clones and leaves some out. The sample lists more than 9,000 clones, 65% to 85% occurring once. Peripheral blood came from all dose cohorts at three timepoints. The sequence came from an adult with an advanced solid tumor such as melanoma, head and neck, liver or kidney cancer. This rearrangement joins TRBV29-1 to TRBJ1-1, with TRBD1 as a possible D gene (5 bases). The sample was CD4+ or CD8+ T cells sorted from blood, taken in a trial of the OX40 agonist ivuxolimab. The CDR3 DNA reads TGCAGCGTTGAAGCGGGGCCTGAAGCTTTCTTT. This sequence encodes CSVEAGPEAFF.